This TCR beta chain is drawn from a study of control samples from healthy donors and cancer patients. Generated by immunoSEQ multiplex PCR, the TCRdb table keeps only in-frame clones and is missing some. The sample records fewer than 85,000 clones, roughly 91% being singletons. The V gene's germline CDR1 is SGHRS and CDR2 YFSETQ. The CDR3 totals 15 residues. Trimming at V came to 0 bases and at J to 10 bases, leaving 6 bases not matched to a gene. This clonotype originated in a man aged 25 to 40 in good health. The sequenced sample was blood. The V gene is TRBV5-1, the J gene TRBJ1-4, with TRBD1 identical over 10 bases. The CDR3 region is CASSLETGGEGKLFF. The CDR3 DNA is TGCGCCAGCAGCTTGGAGACAGGGGGCGAGGGAAAACTGTTTTTT.